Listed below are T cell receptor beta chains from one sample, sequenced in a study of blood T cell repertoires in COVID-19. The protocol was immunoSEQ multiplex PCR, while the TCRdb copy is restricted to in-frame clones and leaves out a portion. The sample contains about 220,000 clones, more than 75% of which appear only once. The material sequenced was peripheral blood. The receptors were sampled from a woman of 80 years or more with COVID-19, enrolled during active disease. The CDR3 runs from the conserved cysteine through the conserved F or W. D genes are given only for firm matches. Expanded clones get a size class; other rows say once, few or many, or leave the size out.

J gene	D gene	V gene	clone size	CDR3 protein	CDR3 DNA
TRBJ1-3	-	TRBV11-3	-	CASSSYSPRYSGNTIYF	TGTGCCAGCAGCTCCTACTCTCCACGGTACTCTGGAAACACCATATATTTT
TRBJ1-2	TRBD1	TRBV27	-	CASSNRGGYTF	TGTGCCAGCAGCAACAGGGGAGGCTACACCTTC
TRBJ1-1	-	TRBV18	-	CASSPSRAQTEAFF	TGTGCCAGCTCCCCCTCCAGGGCCCAGACTGAAGCTTTCTTT
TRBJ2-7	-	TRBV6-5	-	CAVGGDYEQYF	TGTGCCGTAGGAGGAGACTACGAGCAGTACTTC
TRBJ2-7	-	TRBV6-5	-	CASSEGGYEQYF	TGTGCCAGCAGCGAGGGGGGGTACGAGCAGTACTTC
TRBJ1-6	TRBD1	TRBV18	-	CASSPGTGRSSPLHF	TGTGCCAGCTCACCGGGGACAGGCCGGTCCTCACCCCTCCACTTT
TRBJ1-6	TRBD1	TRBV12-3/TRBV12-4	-	CASSLQGDSPLHF	TGTGCCAGCAGTTTACAGGGGGATTCACCCCTCCACTTT
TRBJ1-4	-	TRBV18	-	CASSPPGGVNEKLFF	TGTGCCAGCTCACCCCCGGGGGGGGTAAATGAAAAACTGTTTTTT
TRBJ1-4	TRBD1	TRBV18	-	CASSPQGAGEKLFF	TGTGCCAGCTCACCACAGGGGGCCGGTGAAAAACTGTTTTTT
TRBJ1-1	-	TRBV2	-	CASREGSEAFF	TGTGCCAGCAGAGAAGGCAGTGAAGCTTTCTTT
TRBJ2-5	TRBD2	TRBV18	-	CASSRTSGGQETQYF	TGTGCCAGCTCACGGACTAGCGGGGGGCAAGAGACCCAGTACTTC
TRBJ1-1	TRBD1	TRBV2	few	CASLRTGVTEAFF	TGTGCCAGCCTGAGGACAGGGGTCACTGAAGCTTTCTTT
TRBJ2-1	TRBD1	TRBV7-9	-	CASSFSDRGNEQFF	TGTGCCAGCAGCTTTTCGGACAGGGGTAATGAGCAGTTCTTC
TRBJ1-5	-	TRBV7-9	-	CASSLTTGSQPQHF	TGTGCCAGCAGTTTAACAACAGGGAGTCAGCCCCAGCATTTT
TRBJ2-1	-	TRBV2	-	CASRVHSSYNEQFF	TGTGCCAGCAGGGTACACAGCAGCTACAATGAGCAGTTCTTC
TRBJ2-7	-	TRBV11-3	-	CASSSRSGASYEQYF	TGTGCCAGCAGCTCCCGAAGTGGGGCCTCCTACGAGCAGTACTTC
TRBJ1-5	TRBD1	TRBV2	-	CASSEADRANQPQHF	TGTGCCAGCAGTGAAGCGGACAGGGCAAATCAGCCCCAGCATTTT
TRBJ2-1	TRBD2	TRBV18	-	CASSLSAGGVNEQFF	TGTGCCAGCTCACTTTCAGCGGGAGGGGTCAATGAGCAGTTCTTC
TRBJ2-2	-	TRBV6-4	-	CASRWGEGGTGELFF	TGTGCCTCCCGTTGGGGGGAAGGAGGAACCGGGGAGCTGTTTTTT
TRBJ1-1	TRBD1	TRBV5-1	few	CASSLDLQGSRAFF	TGCGCCAGCAGCTTGGACCTACAGGGGAGTAGAGCTTTCTTT